Presented here are 32 T cell receptor beta chains from one specimen sequenced in a study of T cells after posttransplantation cyclophosphamide (dated by TCRdb to about 2016). The method behind the library was the immunoSEQ multiplex PCR assay. Drawn from immuneACCESS, this table holds only the in-frame rearrangements with V and J called that TCRdb kept. Clones are partly lost; checked studies trace under half to an unresolved V gene and leave the rest unexplained. The sample includes more than 3,000 clones, with approximately 57% observed a single time. The ten largest account for about 27% of the sample. Sequenced material: memory CD8+ T cells sorted from blood. The receptors were sampled from a woman aged 25 to 45 in good health and a related stem cell transplant donor.

The gene calls are TRBV19 and TRBJ1-1; tentatively, D is TRBD1 (5 bases). This CDR3 comprises 12 residues. Trimming left V 3 bases short and J 10 bases short, with 12 bases between. Germline assignment: CDR1 LNHDA and CDR2 SQIVND (reference sequence). CDR3 DNA: TGTGCCAGTAGTATCGGGTCGGGGGGAGCTTTCTTT. It yields the protein CASSIGSGGAFF. Supplemented by reference TRBV19 and TRBJ1-1, the full variable domain reads DGGITQSPKYLFRKEGQNVTLSCEQNLNHDAMYWYRQDPGQGLRLIYYSQIVNDFQKGDIAEGYSVSREKKESFPLTVTSAQKNPTAFYLCASSIGSGGAFFGQGTRLTVV.

The gene calls are TRBV6-1 and TRBJ1-1; D is possibly TRBD1 (6 bases). The CDR3 totals 15 residues. Between the trimmed V and J ends, which lost 7 bases and 4 bases, there was a span of 19 bases. Germline CDR1 reads MNHNS; CDR2 reads SASEGT. This CDR3 reads CASTLTDRWGTEAFF. The CDR3 DNA reads as TGTGCCAGCACCCTTACCGACAGGTGGGGCACTGAAGCTTTCTTT.

V gene TRBV10-1 combines with J gene TRBJ1-1; no reliable D call. The germline gives CDR1 WNHNN, CDR2 SYGVQD (reference sequence). This CDR3 has 15 amino acids. Trimming removed 0 bases from V and 0 bases from J, with 8 bases in between. The CDR3 loop reads CASSESLGVNTEAFF. The CDR3 bases are TGCGCCAGCAGTGAGTCGCTCGGGGTGAACACTGAAGCTTTCTTT.

This clone was picked up one time. This chain uses TRBV9 with TRBJ1-5; the D is unclear. The CDR3 spans 13 residues. Trimming took 0 bases from V and 6 from J, leaving 7 bases between them. The germline V gene encodes CDR1 SGDLS and CDR2 YYNGEE. As DNA, the CDR3 is TGTGCCAGCAGCGTAGCGGGTGGTCAGCCCCAGCATTTT. Protein: CASSVAGGQPQHF. The full variable domain, completed using reference TRBV9 and TRBJ1-5, is DSGVTQTPKHLITATGQRVTLRCSPRSGDLSVYWYQQSLDQGLQFLIQYYNGEERAKGNILERFSAQQFPDLHSELNLSSLELGDSALYFCASSVAGGQPQHFGDGTRLSIL.

The chain combines TRBV27 with TRBJ2-4, with D hard to call. Trimming removed 4 bases from V and 0 bases from J, with 4 bases in between. Germline V gene data show CDR1 as MNHEY and CDR2 as SMNVEV (reference sequence). The CDR3 has 13 amino acids. The CDR3 is CASSSLAKNIQYF. Written as DNA, the CDR3 is TGTGCCAGCAGTTCCCTAGCCAAAAACATTCAGTACTTC.

The gene calls are TRBV4-1 and TRBJ2-7; 8 bases align to TRBD2. The CDR3 has 15 amino acids. The junction had 6 bases not matched to a gene; V was cut back by 3 bases and J by 2 bases. Germline-derived CDR1 and CDR2 are MGHRA and YSYEKL. CDR3 protein: CASSHTNSGAYEQYF. The CDR3 DNA follows: TGCGCCAGCAGCCATACGAATAGCGGGGCCTACGAGCAGTACTTC.

This chain uses TRBV18 with TRBJ1-2, with D maybe TRBD1 (5 bases). Germline-derived CDR1 and CDR2 are KGHSH and LQKENI. The CDR3 has 17 amino acids. Between the trimmed V and J ends, which lost 1 base and 1 base, there was a span of 16 bases. CDR3 amino acids: CASSPLPTEIFNYGYTF. As DNA, the CDR3 is TGTGCCAGCTCACCACTCCCGACAGAAATATTTAACTATGGCTACACCTTC.

The gene calls are TRBV7-9 and TRBJ1-2; TRBD1 matches 7 bases. The CDR3 length is 14 residues. V shed 4 bases, J shed 5 bases, and the junction held 7 bases outside the gene matches. In germline, CDR1 is SEHNR, CDR2 FQNEAQ (reference sequence). The CDR3 here is CASSWAGTAYGYTF. The CDR3 coding sequence is TGTGCCAGCAGCTGGGCCGGGACAGCTTATGGCTACACCTTC.

The chain has TRBV28 and TRBJ2-5, with D possibly TRBD1 on 5 matching bases. Germline CDR1 and CDR2: MDHEN and SYDVKM. V was clipped by 5 bases and J by 5 bases, with 15 bases between them. CDR3 size: 14 residues. The CDR3 spells CASSVQGSGETQYF. In DNA form, the CDR3 reads TGTGCCAGCAGTGTCCAGGGATCCGGGGAGACCCAGTACTTC.

The chain is built from TRBV28 and TRBJ2-5, with 8 bases that match TRBD1. CDR1 and CDR2 (germline): MDHEN, SYDVKM. Unmatched junction bases numbered 10, after V lost 5 bases and J lost 5 bases. This CDR3 has 15 amino acids. The DNA of the CDR3 is TGTGCCAGCAGTCCACCTACGACAGGGGTGGAGACCCAGTACTTC. It translates to CASSPPTTGVETQYF.

Here the CDR3 DNA reads TGTGCCAGCAGCCCGGGACTAGCGGGGGGAGATGAGCAGTTCTTC. Translation: CASSPGLAGGDEQFF. J is TRBJ2-1 and V is TRBV9, with 15 bases that match TRBD2. The V gene end was trimmed by 4 bases and the J gene end by 8 bases; junction bases not matched to a gene: 4. CDR3 size: 15 residues. Germline assignment: CDR1 SGDLS and CDR2 YYNGEE.

The chain joins TRBV6-4 to TRBJ2-2; the D gene is possibly TRBD2 (6 bases). The CDR3 sequence is 14 residues long. Germline V CDR1 and CDR2: MRHNA, SNTAGT. The V end lost 3 bases, the J end lost 4 bases, and 9 bases lay between the germline ends. CDR3 sequence: CASSEGGSTGELFF. CDR3 nucleotides: TGTGCCAGCAGTGAAGGAGGGAGCACCGGGGAGCTGTTTTTT.

This chain joins TRBV6-1 and TRBJ2-7, with D tentatively TRBD1 (5 bases). The CDR3 length is 15 residues. Trimming cost V 1 base and J 1 base, with 11 bases left between them. From germline, CDR1 is MNHNS and CDR2 SASEGT. The CDR3 region is CASSEEGKGSYEQYF. As DNA, the CDR3 is TGTGCCAGCAGTGAAGAGGGGAAGGGGTCCTACGAGCAGTACTTC.

The chain links TRBV27 to TRBJ2-1; the match to TRBD2 covers 12 bases. The length of the CDR3 is 16 residues. The V and J ends lost 3 bases and 6 bases, in that order; junction bases with no gene match: 6. CDR1 MNHEY and CDR2 SMNVEV come from the germline V gene (reference sequence). CDR3 protein: CASSFPLTSGGNEQFF. CDR3 DNA sequence: TGTGCCAGCAGTTTCCCGTTGACTAGCGGGGGCAATGAGCAGTTCTTC.

The J gene is TRBJ1-1, the V gene TRBV7-9; no reliable D call. CDR1 SEHNR and CDR2 FQNEAQ come from the germline V gene (reference sequence). Trimming removed 3 bases from V and 1 base from J, with 9 bases in between. The CDR3 sequence is 14 residues long. The CDR3 region has the DNA TGTGCCAGCAGCTTTCCCGCTACGAACACTGAAGCTTTCTTT. Protein product: CASSFPATNTEAFF.

This chain connects TRBV7-8 to TRBJ2-3; 9 bases line up with TRBD1. The CDR3 consists of 14 residues. After removal of 5 bases from V and 4 bases from J, the junction contained 4 bases not matched to a gene. CDR1 is SGHVS and CDR2 is FQNEAQ in the germline V gene. CDR3 loop: CASSQNRGPDTQYF. CDR3 in DNA: TGTGCCAGCAGCCAAAACAGGGGGCCAGATACGCAGTATTTT.

CDR3 region: CASSPGNQPQHF. CDR3 coding DNA: TGTGCCAGCAGCCCAGGAAATCAGCCCCAGCATTTT. V gene TRBV7-2 combines with J gene TRBJ1-5, with D uncertain. CDR1 is SGHTA and CDR2 is FQGNSA in the germline V gene. This CDR3 spans 12 amino acids. Between the trimmed V and J ends, which lost 5 bases and 4 bases, there was a span of 6 bases.

This clone has a single count. V usage is TRBV10-3 and J usage is TRBJ1-6; no firm D call. The germline V gene encodes CDR1 ENHRY and CDR2 SYGVKD. V was shortened by 2 bases and J by 8 bases, with 10 bases between the two germline ends. The CDR3 is 14 amino acids. Written as DNA, the CDR3 is TGTGCCATCAGTGAGGAGAAGCCCGATTCACCCCTCCACTTT. Protein product: CAISEEKPDSPLHF.

The rearrangement joins TRBV4-3 to TRBJ2-7, with D maybe TRBD2 (5 bases). The CDR3 consists of 15 residues. V lost 3 bases, J lost 1 base, and 13 bases lay in between. CDR1 LGHNA and CDR2 YSLEER come from the germline V gene. This CDR3 reads CASSHSGTGSYEQYF. CDR3 in DNA: TGCGCCAGCAGCCACTCCGGCACGGGGTCCTACGAGCAGTACTTC.

J is TRBJ1-1 and V is TRBV6-1; TRBD1 might be the D (5 bases). Per the germline V gene, CDR1 is MNHNS and CDR2 is SASEGT. CDR3 length: 12 amino acids. Trimming pared 10 bases from V and 4 bases from J, leaving 13 bases between. CDR3 sequence: CATRTGGTEAFF. The CDR3, as DNA: TGTGCCACCAGGACCGGGGGCACTGAAGCTTTCTTT.

J is TRBJ2-3 and V is TRBV19; 9 bases map to TRBD2. The germline V gene encodes CDR1 LNHDA and CDR2 SQIVND (reference sequence). V lost 0 bases, J lost 3 bases, and 7 bases stayed unmatched. The CDR3 has 17 residues. The CDR3, as DNA: TGTGCCAGTAGTATAGACCCTTCGGCGGGGGGGACAGATACGCAGTATTTT. Amino acid sequence: CASSIDPSAGGTDTQYF.

The table lists this clone with a count of one. The chain uses TRBV4-3 and TRBJ2-5, with TRBD2 identical over 8 bases. Trimming at V came to 1 base and at J to 4 bases, leaving 11 bases not matched to a gene. This CDR3 has 17 residues. Germline loops: CDR1 LGHNA, CDR2 YSLEER. CDR3 in DNA: TGCGCCAGCAGCCAAGGTTTCTCGGCGGGGGGTGGAGAGACCCAGTACTTC. Translation: CASSQGFSAGGGETQYF.

The rearrangement uses TRBV7-9 and TRBJ2-5; TRBD2 aligns across 8 bases. Losses at the gene ends were 5 bases for V and 0 bases for J; bases not matched to a gene: 8. CDR3 length: 16 residues. Germline CDR1 reads SEHNR; CDR2 reads FQNEAQ (reference sequence). The CDR3 reads CASSRGLGEYQETQYF. The CDR3, as DNA: TGTGCCAGCAGCCGGGGACTAGGGGAGTACCAAGAGACCCAGTACTTC.

This clone came up a few times. The CDR3 DNA reads TGTGCCAGCAGCTTAGTGGGTTGGCAGGGTTGCTATGGCTACACCTTC. Amino acids: CASSLVGWQGCYGYTF. The chain links TRBV11-3 to TRBJ1-2; possible D gene TRBD1, 5 bases. Germline CDR1 and CDR2: SGHNT and YENEEA. Trimming shortened V by 1 base and J by 4 bases, and 16 bases separated the two germline ends. The CDR3 is 16 amino acids.

V gene TRBV2 combines with J gene TRBJ1-4, with D perhaps TRBD1 (5 bases). The CDR3 consists of 16 residues. With 3 bases removed from V and 0 bases from J, the gap between germline ends came to 11 bases. Looked up from germline, CDR1 is SNHLY and CDR2 is FYNNEI. DNA of the CDR3: TGTGCCAGCAGTGAGGGCCCGGGGGCAACTAATGAAAAACTGTTTTTT. Its translation is CASSEGPGATNEKLFF.

The chain joins TRBV6-4 to TRBJ1-4, with 7 bases identical to TRBD1. This CDR3 region has 15 residues. CDR1 MRHNA and CDR2 SNTAGT come from the germline V gene. With 3 bases clipped from V and 3 bases from J, the junction kept 4 bases outside the gene matches. The chain's CDR3 is CASSETGTANEKLFF. DNA of the CDR3: TGTGCCAGCAGTGAAACCGGGACAGCTAATGAAAAACTGTTTTTT.

The rearrangement joins TRBV19 to TRBJ2-1, with TRBD2 matching over 13 bases. CDR3 length equals 15 residues. Germline V gene sequence: CDR1 LNHDA, CDR2 SQIVND (reference sequence). Trimming removed 5 bases from V and 6 bases from J; junction bases left unmatched: 4. CDR3 sequence (DNA): TGTGCCAGTAGTCGTACTAGCGGGGGGGCCAATGAGCAGTTCTTC. Translating it yields CASSRTSGGANEQFF.

This chain connects TRBV19 to TRBJ1-5; D remains ambiguous. The CDR3 sequence is 15 residues long. Trimming cost V 4 bases and J 3 bases, with 13 bases left between them. Germline CDR1 and CDR2: LNHDA and SQIVND (reference sequence). CDR3 protein: CASSTPRGANQPQHF. The CDR3 nucleotides read TGTGCCAGTAGTACACCCCGCGGTGCCAATCAGCCCCAGCATTTT. The full variable domain, with the rest looked up from reference TRBV19 and TRBJ1-5, is DGGITQSPKYLFRKEGQNVTLSCEQNLNHDAMYWYRQDPGQGLRLIYYSQIVNDFQKGDIAEGYSVSREKKESFPLTVTSAQKNPTAFYLCASSTPRGANQPQHFGDGTRLSIL.

The V gene is TRBV28, the J gene TRBJ1-2; TRBD1 aligns across 7 bases. Germline CDR1 MDHEN, CDR2 SYDVKM. This CDR3 has 14 amino acids. The V and J ends lost 6 bases and 6 bases, in that order; junction bases with no gene match: 10. CDR3 sequence: CASRGGREVDGYTF. In nucleotides, the CDR3 is TGTGCCAGCAGAGGGGGCAGGGAAGTTGATGGCTACACCTTC.

As concerns this clone: Germline and junction disagree at one end, which may indicate a read error. This sequence joins TRBV6-4 and TRBJ2-1; 9 positions match TRBD2. This CDR3 spans 14 amino acids. Germline V gene data show CDR1 as MRHNA and CDR2 as SNTAGT. CDR3 bases: TGTGCCAGCAGTGAGGCGGGGGGGGTCAATGAGCAGCTCTTC. This translates into CASSEAGGVNEQLF.

V and J are TRBV7-9 and TRBJ1-2; the match to TRBD1 covers 7 bases. The CDR3 extends over 15 amino acids. Losses at the gene ends were 5 bases for V and 6 bases for J; bases not matched to a gene: 12. The germline gives CDR1 SEHNR, CDR2 FQNEAQ (reference sequence). The CDR3: CASSPPGQVGHGYTF. DNA of the CDR3: TGTGCCAGCAGCCCTCCTGGACAGGTTGGTCATGGCTACACCTTC.

This clone was picked up one time. V gene TRBV27 combines with J gene TRBJ1-1, with D unclear. V lost 7 bases to trimming and J lost 0 bases, with 9 bases between them. CDR1 is MNHEY, CDR2 SMNVEV, per germline (reference sequence). CDR3 length equals 13 residues. The CDR3 bases are TGTGCCAGCATGGGAGGCATGAACACTGAAGCTTTCTTT. It encodes CASMGGMNTEAFF.